Listed below are T cell receptor beta chains from one sample, sequenced in a study of cytomegalovirus exposure and HLA in healthy donors. Generated by immunoSEQ multiplex PCR, the TCRdb table keeps only in-frame clones and is missing some. The sample includes about 210,000 clones, about three quarters of them seen just once. Sequenced sample: PBMCs. The receptors here all came from a male donor in good health and CMV-seronegative. Both conserved end residues are part of each CDR3. Each record gives: J gene, D gene, V gene, clone size, CDR3 protein, CDR3 DNA. D genes are given only for firm matches. Clone size is stated in some rows and not others, as once, few, many or a class when expanded.

>TRBJ2-7|TRBD2|TRBV5-8|-
CASSFVASGSYEQYF
TGTGCCAGCAGCTTTGTTGCTAGCGGCTCCTACGAGCAGTACTTC
>TRBJ1-5|-|TRBV7-2|-
CASSPGWADNQPQHF
TGTGCCAGCAGCCCCGGTTGGGCAGATAATCAGCCCCAGCATTTT
>TRBJ2-7|-|TRBV15|-
CATSRVPGNYEQYF
TGTGCCACCAGCAGAGTCCCGGGAAACTACGAGCAGTACTTC
>TRBJ2-3|-|TRBV7-9|-
CASSSWGGQNTDTQYF
TGTGCCAGCAGTTCCTGGGGAGGCCAGAACACAGATACGCAGTATTTT
>TRBJ2-3|TRBD2|TRBV4-2|-
CASSQGASGGIDTQYF
TGTGCCAGCAGCCAAGGGGCTAGCGGGGGAATAGATACGCAGTATTTT
>TRBJ1-3|-|TRBV6-1|once
CASNDNPSGNTIYF
TGTGCCAGCAACGACAATCCATCTGGAAACACCATATATTTT
>TRBJ1-5|-|TRBV5-6|-
CASSLGGGGHSNQPQHF
TGTGCCAGCAGCTTGGGGGGCGGGGGACATAGCAATCAGCCCCAGCATTTT
>TRBJ2-3|TRBD2|TRBV27|-
CASSLGPSGRTDTQYF
TGTGCCAGCAGTTTAGGGCCTAGCGGTCGCACAGATACGCAGTATTTT
>TRBJ1-2|-|TRBV6-5|-
CASRNEAGYTF
TGTGCCAGCAGGAACGAGGCTGGCTACACCTTC
>TRBJ1-5|-|TRBV5-6|-
CASSLSGQGGNQPQHF
TGTGCCAGCAGCTTGAGTGGTCAGGGTGGGAATCAGCCCCAGCATTTT
>TRBJ2-7|-|TRBV6-1|-
CASSGYLNYEQYF
TGTGCCAGCAGTGGCTACCTCAACTACGAGCAGTACTTC
>TRBJ2-2|TRBD2|TRBV30|-
CAWSVTGGTGELFF
TGTGCCTGGAGTGTAACCGGGGGGACCGGGGAGCTGTTTTTT
>TRBJ2-2|TRBD2|TRBV19|few
CASSLLPGLAGVVDPGELFF
TGTGCCAGTAGTTTGTTGCCGGGACTAGCGGGAGTGGTTGACCCCGGGGAGCTGTTTTTT
>TRBJ1-3|-|TRBV30|-
CAWSAGLFSGNTIYF
TGTGCCTGGAGCGCCGGACTTTTCTCTGGAAACACCATATATTTT
>TRBJ1-2|-|TRBV6-5|-
CASSLSDNYGYTF
TGTGCCAGCAGTCTCAGCGATAACTATGGCTACACCTTC
>TRBJ1-5|TRBD1|TRBV2|-
CASSGQGARSNQPQHF
TGTGCCAGCAGTGGGCAGGGGGCGCGGAGCAATCAGCCCCAGCATTTT
>TRBJ1-5|TRBD1|TRBV2|-
CASSGDRDRNQPQHF
TGTGCCAGCAGTGGAGACAGGGATCGCAATCAGCCCCAGCATTTT
>TRBJ2-7|TRBD2|TRBV6-5|-
CASSSGRARYEQYF
TGTGCCAGCTCTAGCGGGAGGGCCAGGTACGAGCAGTACTTC
>TRBJ2-3|-|TRBV28|-
CASSLETDTDTQYF
TGTGCCAGCAGTTTAGAGACAGACACAGATACGCAGTATTTT
>TRBJ1-2|TRBD1|TRBV4-1|-
CASSSGTGNYGYTF
TGCGCCAGCAGCTCCGGGACAGGCAACTATGGCTACACCTTC
>TRBJ1-4|-|TRBV5-5|-
CASSWTYATNEKLFF
TGTGCCAGCAGCTGGACTTATGCAACTAATGAAAAACTGTTTTTT
>TRBJ1-6|TRBD1|TRBV9|-
CASSDRDRASPLHF
TGTGCCAGCAGCGATCGGGACAGGGCCTCACCCCTCCACTTT
>TRBJ1-2|-|TRBV30|-
CAWSVLRADGYTF
TGTGCCTGGAGTGTACTGAGGGCTGATGGCTACACCTTC
>TRBJ1-6|-|TRBV30|-
CAWDHRGGSPLHF
TGTGCCTGGGATCACCGGGGGGGATCACCCCTCCACTTT
>TRBJ2-2|-|TRBV19|-
CASKKGRPVSTGELFF
TGTGCCAGTAAAAAGGGGCGCCCCGTTAGCACCGGGGAGCTGTTTTTT
>TRBJ2-7|TRBD2|TRBV10-3|few
CAISSSGRTSYEQYF
TGTGCCATCAGTTCTAGCGGGAGGACCTCCTACGAGCAGTACTTC
>TRBJ2-3|TRBD1|TRBV18|-
CASSLLQNRGLSTDTQYF
TGTGCCAGCTCACTACTCCAAAACAGGGGGCTAAGCACAGATACGCAGTATTTT
>TRBJ2-1|TRBD2|TRBV27|few
CASRSRSGSSYNEQFF
TGTGCCAGCAGATCTCGTAGCGGGAGCTCCTACAATGAGCAGTTCTTC